A single T cell receptor (beta chain) is shown here with its context. Its target is not known. The CDR3 has 15 residues. The V gene's germline CDR1 is LGHNT and CDR2 FRNRAP. Trimming took 0 bases from V and 6 from J, leaving 11 bases between them. The record originates from a study of vaccination effects on CD4 cells after COVID-19. The wider study: The second dose preceded post-vaccine samples by a median of 72 days.

TCRdb keeps only in-frame clones here, not all; method: immunoSEQ multiplex PCR. The sample has 65,000 to 70,000 clones, roughly 80% seen once. Peptide-pool stimulation followed by sequencing identified expanded antigen-specific CD4+ clonotypes in the ViraFEST assay. It was after approximately 11 days of culture that CD4+ T cells were isolated. The cohort was immunized with two doses of either the BNT162b2 or mRNA-1273 vaccine. Nobody among the vaccine recipients had prior SARS-CoV-2 infection (nucleocapsid antibodies were negative). The sample was CD4+ T cells from PBMCs cultured with HCoV-OC43 spike peptides, taken after COVID-19 vaccination. Subset reported: HCoV-OC43 spike overlapping peptide pool stimulation. The gene calls are TRBV12-5 and TRBJ2-2; the D gene could be TRBD1 or TRBD2 (7 bases each). The source is a human donor who received a COVID-19 vaccine. The CDR3 here is CASGLVAGGAGELFF. The CDR3 DNA follows: TGTGCTAGTGGTTTGGTAGCAGGGGGGGCCGGGGAGCTGTTTTTT.